Described below is a single TCR beta chain sequence and its context. These data come from a study of T-cell memory formation after mild COVID-19. In TCRdb, the 5' RACE reads were re-called with MiXCR into one record per CDR3 protein. Here the sample spans roughly 560,000 distinct CDR3 sequences, around 21% being singletons. Sequenced input: PBMCs or a T cell subset sorted from them (not recorded which). This receptor was obtained from an adult woman who had mild COVID-19 (a few samples of this study predate the infection). Cell type and time point are not known.

The CDR3 DNA sequence: TGTGCCACCAGTGATTTGGGGACAGGGGGTGAGCAGTTCTTC. Residues: CATSDLGTGGEQFF. V usage is TRBV24-1 and J usage is TRBJ2-1; 11 bases line up with TRBD1. V was pared by 0 bases and J by 9 bases, with 0 bases of the junction left unmatched. Germline loops: CDR1 KGHDR, CDR2 SFDVKD. The CDR3 consists of 14 residues.